This T cell receptor (beta chain) was identified during a study of T cells in Graves' hyperthyroidism and ophthalmopathy. The investigators amplified TCR beta CDR3 regions from RNA transcripts. The TCR CDR3 first-round RT-PCR relied on the HTBI primer set. MiXCR, run by TCRdb on the multiplex PCR reads, gives a single entry per CDR3 protein. This table has approximately 640,000 distinct CDR3 sequences, about 45% appearing once. Broader study findings: Model-based prediction identified ophthalmopathy a median 6.5 months prior to its onset. Ophthalmopathy was distinguished from stable hyperthyroidism by 13 V-J signatures. Blood shared most expanded thyroid clonotypes above 0.001.

Germline V gene sequence: CDR1 ENHRY, CDR2 SYGVKD. V shed 6 bases, J shed 8 bases, and the junction held 6 bases outside the gene matches. This CDR3 is built from 12 residues. This clonotype occurred many times. Its cognate antigen is unknown. The chain employs TRBV10-3 and TRBJ1-2; TRBD1 aligns across 7 bases. The source material was peripheral blood or thyroid tissue (not recorded which). The sequence came from an adult man with Graves' disease, either hyperthyroidism or ophthalmopathy (not recorded which). The CDR3 nucleotides are TGTGCCATCAGGGCAGGGGGAGAAGGCTACACCTTC. Protein: CAIRAGGEGYTF.